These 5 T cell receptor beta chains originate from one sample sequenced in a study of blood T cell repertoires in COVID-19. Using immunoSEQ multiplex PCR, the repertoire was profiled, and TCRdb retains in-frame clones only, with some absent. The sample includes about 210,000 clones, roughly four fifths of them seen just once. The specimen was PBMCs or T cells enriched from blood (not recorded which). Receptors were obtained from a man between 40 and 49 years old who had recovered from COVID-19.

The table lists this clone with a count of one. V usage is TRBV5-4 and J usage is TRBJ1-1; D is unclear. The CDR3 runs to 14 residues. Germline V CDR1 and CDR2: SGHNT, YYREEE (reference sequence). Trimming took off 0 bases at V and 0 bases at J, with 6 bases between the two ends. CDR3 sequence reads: CASSLGEVNTEAFF. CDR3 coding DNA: TGTGCCAGCAGCTTGGGAGAGGTGAACACTGAAGCTTTCTTT.

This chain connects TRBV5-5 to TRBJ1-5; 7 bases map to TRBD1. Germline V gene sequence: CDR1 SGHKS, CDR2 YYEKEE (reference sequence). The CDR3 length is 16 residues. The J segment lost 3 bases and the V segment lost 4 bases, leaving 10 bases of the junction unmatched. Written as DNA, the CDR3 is TGTGCCAGCAGCCAATTCCCCACAGGGGTCAATCAGCCCCAGCATTTT. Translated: CASSQFPTGVNQPQHF.

The CDR3: CASSRFTGYGYTF. In nucleotides, the CDR3 is TGTGCCAGTAGTAGATTTACAGGATATGGCTACACCTTC. V gene TRBV19 combines with J gene TRBJ1-2, with a weak D call TRBD1 (5 bases). V lost 4 bases and J lost 5, with 11 bases in between. Germline assignment: CDR1 LNHDA and CDR2 SQIVND (reference sequence). The CDR3 loop spans 13 amino acids.

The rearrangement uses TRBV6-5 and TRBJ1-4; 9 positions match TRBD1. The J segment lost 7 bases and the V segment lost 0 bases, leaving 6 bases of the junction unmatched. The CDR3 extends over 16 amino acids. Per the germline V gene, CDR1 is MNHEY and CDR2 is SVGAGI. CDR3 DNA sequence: TGTGCCAGCAGTTACTCATGGGACAGGGTGGGTGAAAAACTGTTTTTT. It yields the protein CASSYSWDRVGEKLFF.

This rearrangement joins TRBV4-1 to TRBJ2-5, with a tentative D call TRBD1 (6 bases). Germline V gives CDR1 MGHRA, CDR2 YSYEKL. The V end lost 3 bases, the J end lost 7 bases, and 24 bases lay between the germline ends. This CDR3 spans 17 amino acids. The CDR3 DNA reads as TGCGCCAGCAGCCACATCTTACGAGAGGGGCAGACAGGGACCCAGTACTTC. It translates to CASSHILREGQTGTQYF.